This T cell receptor beta chain was sequenced during a study of regulatory T cells in long-lasting Graves disease. Both iRepertoire HTBI primers and Arm-PCR of CDR3 regions were used to build the TCR beta libraries. A single record per CDR3 protein comes from TCRdb applying MiXCR to the multiplex PCR reads. The top ten hold more than 9% of the sample, which has more than 400,000 distinct CDR3 sequences, around 15% seen once. This CDR3 has 15 residues. Unmatched junction bases numbered 11, after V lost 5 bases and J lost 6 bases. CDR1 is SEHNR, CDR2 FQNEAQ, per germline (reference sequence). The time point was: newly diagnosed GD, antithyroid drugs for less than 3 months. PBMC RNA served as the TCR library source. Graves' disease diagnosis was established per American Thyroid Association guidelines. EDTA tubes held roughly 8.1 milliliters of peripheral blood from each patient. This same sample was also taken into another study, of T cells in Graves' hyperthyroidism and ophthalmopathy. According to that study: It was uncontrolled infection, other autoimmune disease, pregnancy or lactation that excluded patients. Used for diagnoses were clinical symptoms, serum thyroxine and TRAb, thyroid ultrasound and orbital computed tomography.

The sample here was peripheral blood mononuclear cells (PBMCs), taken at new diagnosis, from a patient treated with antithyroid drugs. The chain recombines TRBV7-9 with TRBJ2-7; 9 bases map to TRBD2. The receptor's source is a man aged 40-50 years with Graves disease. The CDR3 loop reads CASSGGGGRASEQYF. The CDR3, as DNA: TGTGCCAGCAGCGGAGGGGGCGGGAGGGCGTCCGAGCAGTACTTC.